The entry below describes one TCR beta chain. Its antigen remains unidentified. PCR used 60 Vbeta primers and 13 Jbeta primers. The repertoire was sequenced with immunoSEQ multiplex PCR; TCRdb's copy has only in-frame clones and lacks some. Found here are about 130,000 clones; the top ten clones hold roughly 2%. This specimen comes from a study of cytomegalovirus exposure and HLA in healthy donors. This CDR3 has 14 residues. The germline V gene encodes CDR1 MNHEY and CDR2 SMNVEV (reference sequence). V was clipped by 6 bases and J by 11 bases; unmatched bases: 7. Overall study results and limits: Reported findings show TCR beta sequences accurately forecast HLA-A and HLA-B alleles in most subjects. The study listed approximately 160 cytomegalovirus-associated TCR beta chains.

This sequence originates from a woman aged 55-75 years in good health and CMV-seronegative. Input material: PBMCs. This chain links TRBV27 with TRBJ2-7; 16 bases map to TRBD2. The CDR3 here is CASSPGLAGGPEYF. Here the CDR3 DNA reads TGTGCCAGCAGCCCGGGACTAGCGGGAGGGCCCGAGTACTTC.